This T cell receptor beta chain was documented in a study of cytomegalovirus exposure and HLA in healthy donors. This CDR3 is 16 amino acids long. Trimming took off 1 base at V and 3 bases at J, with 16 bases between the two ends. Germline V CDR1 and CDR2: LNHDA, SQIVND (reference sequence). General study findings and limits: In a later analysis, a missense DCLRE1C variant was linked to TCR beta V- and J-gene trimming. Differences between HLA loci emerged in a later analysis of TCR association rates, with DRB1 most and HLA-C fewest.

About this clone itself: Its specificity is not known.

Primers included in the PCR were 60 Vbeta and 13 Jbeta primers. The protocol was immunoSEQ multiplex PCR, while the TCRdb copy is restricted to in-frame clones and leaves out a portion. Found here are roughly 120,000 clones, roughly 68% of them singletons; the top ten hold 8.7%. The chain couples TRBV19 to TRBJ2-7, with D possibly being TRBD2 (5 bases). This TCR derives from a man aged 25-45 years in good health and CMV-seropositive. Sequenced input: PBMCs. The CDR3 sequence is CASSIGAVGVLYEQYF. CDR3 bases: TGTGCCAGTAGTATAGGAGCGGTGGGAGTCCTCTACGAGCAGTACTTC.